The T cell receptor (beta chain) under discussion was sequenced for a study of PD-L1 blockade in urothelial cancer. Study background: Most patients, about nine tenths of the roughly 29, were males with bladder-origin cancer. Blood underwent analysis 3 weeks (second dose) and 6 weeks after treatment began. There were a median of approximately 150,000 T cells in blood samples.

Study outcomes and limitations: Tumor-associated blood clones were expanded more by durable-benefit patients at 3 weeks.

The protocol was immunoSEQ multiplex PCR, while the TCRdb copy is restricted to in-frame clones and leaves out a portion. The table lists fewer than 50,000 clones, more than 65% of them singletons. V was trimmed by 6 bases and J by 3 bases, leaving 15 bases between them. The CDR3 length is 14 residues. Germline CDR1 KGHSH, CDR2 LQKENI. Time point denoted: pretreatment peripheral blood. With respect to this clone: Its specificity is unknown.

This TCR was recovered from an older man with urothelial cancer. The rearrangement links TRBV18 to TRBJ2-7, with D perhaps matching TRBD1 (6 bases). This specimen consisted of PBMCs, obtained around atezolizumab (anti-PD-L1) treatment. The CDR3 DNA reads TGTGCCAGCTCCTCGTCAGGACAGAACTACGAGCAGTACTTC. It yields the protein CASSSSGQNYEQYF.